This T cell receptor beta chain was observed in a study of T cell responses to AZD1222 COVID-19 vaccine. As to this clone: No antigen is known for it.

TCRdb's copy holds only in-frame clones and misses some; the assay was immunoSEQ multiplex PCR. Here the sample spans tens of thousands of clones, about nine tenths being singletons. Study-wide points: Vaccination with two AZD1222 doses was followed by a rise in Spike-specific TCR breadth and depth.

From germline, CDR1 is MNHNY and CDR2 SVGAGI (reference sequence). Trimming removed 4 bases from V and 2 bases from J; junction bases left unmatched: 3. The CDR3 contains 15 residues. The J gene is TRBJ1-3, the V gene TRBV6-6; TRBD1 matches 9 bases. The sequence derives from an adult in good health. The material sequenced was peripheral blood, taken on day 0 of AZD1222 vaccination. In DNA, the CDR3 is TGTGCCAGCAGTTTGGACAGGGGAGCTGGAAACACCATATATTTT. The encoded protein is CASSLDRGAGNTIYF.